Shown below are 5 T cell receptor beta chains from a single sample sequenced in a study of T cell responses to AZD1222 COVID-19 vaccine. Clones were sequenced by immunoSEQ multiplex PCR, and TCRdb holds only the in-frame ones, with some missing. The table lists 90,000 to 120,000 clones, roughly nine tenths of them singletons, with 3.5% to 4.5% in the top ten. The sample was peripheral blood, taken on day 0 of AZD1222 vaccination. The receptors come from an adult in good health.

This chain links TRBV28 with TRBJ1-5, with TRBD1 as a possible D gene (6 bases). This CDR3 is built from 14 residues. The germline V and J ends were trimmed by 5 bases and 0 bases, with 8 bases remaining between them. Germline V gene data show CDR1 as MDHEN and CDR2 as SYDVKM. CDR3 in DNA: TGTGCCAGCAGTGGACAGATTAGCAATCAGCCCCAGCATTTT. Its translation: CASSGQISNQPQHF.

V usage is TRBV24-1 and J usage is TRBJ2-1; unclear D gene. The CDR3 covers 18 residues. From germline, CDR1 is KGHDR and CDR2 SFDVKD. Trimming stripped 3 bases from V and 0 bases from J, with 17 bases between. The CDR3 DNA reads as TGTGCCACCAGTGATGGGCGCCTCCTCAGCAGCTCCTACAATGAGCAGTTCTTC. It specifies CATSDGRLLSSSYNEQFF.

The chain has TRBV20-1 and TRBJ2-1, with no clear D. Per the germline V gene, CDR1 is DFQATT and CDR2 is SNEGSKA (reference sequence). CDR3 length equals 17 residues. Trimming shortened V by 3 bases and J by 0 bases, and 18 bases separated the two germline ends. For the CDR3, the DNA is TGCAGTGCTAGTAGGTTACATGCCCGACTCTCCTACAATGAGCAGTTCTTC. It codes for CSASRLHARLSYNEQFF.

V gene TRBV9 combines with J gene TRBJ2-5, with D tentatively TRBD1 or TRBD2 (5 bases each). Trimming pared 4 bases from V and 10 bases from J, leaving 20 bases between. The CDR3 is 14 residues long. Germline V lookup: CDR1 SGDLS, CDR2 YYNGEE. In DNA, the CDR3 is TGTGCCAGCAGCTTTCGGGACCAATCTGGGGACCAGTACTTC. Translating gives CASSFRDQSGDQYF.

This sequence joins TRBV7-3 and TRBJ1-1; possible D gene TRBD1, 5 bases. The CDR3 consists of 15 residues. V gave up 2 bases and J gave up 10 bases, with 20 bases separating them. Germline V gene lookup returns CDR1 SGHTA and CDR2 FQGTGA. DNA for the CDR3: TGTGCCAGCAGCTTACAAGGGGCCCCCTCGTCGTTAGCTTTCTTT. It yields the protein CASSLQGAPSSLAFF.